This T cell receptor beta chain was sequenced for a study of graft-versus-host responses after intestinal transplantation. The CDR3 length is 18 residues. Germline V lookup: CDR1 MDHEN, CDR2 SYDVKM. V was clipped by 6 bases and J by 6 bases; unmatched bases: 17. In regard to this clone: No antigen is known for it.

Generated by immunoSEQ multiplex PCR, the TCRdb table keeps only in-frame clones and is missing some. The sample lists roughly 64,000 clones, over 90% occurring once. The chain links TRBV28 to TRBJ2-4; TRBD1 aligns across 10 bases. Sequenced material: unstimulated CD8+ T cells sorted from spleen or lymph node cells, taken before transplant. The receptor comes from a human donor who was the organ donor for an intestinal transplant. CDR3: CASRTVAGTGAPSNIQYF. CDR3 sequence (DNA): TGTGCCAGCAGAACCGTTGCCGGGACAGGGGCCCCATCAAACATTCAGTACTTC.